This TCR beta chain was identified during a study of shared clonotypes between healthy human individuals. Sorted-subset replicate PCR reactions were performed with about 200 ng DNA, corresponding to some 32,000 T cell genomes. Assay used: immunoSEQ multiplex PCR; TCRdb lists only in-frame clones, some missing. The sample lists some 2.1 million clones, approximately 95% occurring once. With regard to this clone: The antigen remains undetermined.

Study-wide findings and caveats: Roughly 5% of naive CD4 clonotypes were common to a few donors. Researchers sampled blood only, noting tissue repertoires likely differ.

Per germline, CDR1 LGHNA and CDR2 YSLEER. The V and J ends lost 0 bases and 2 bases, in that order; junction bases with no gene match: 8. The CDR3 runs to 17 residues. The origin of this receptor is a man between 18 and 35 years old in good health. Sequences were obtained from naive CD4+ T cells sorted from blood. The subset was: CD45RA+ positively selected. The chain employs TRBV4-3 and TRBJ2-5; 8 positions match TRBD2. The CDR3 nucleotides read TGCGCCAGCAGCCAAGAAGTAGCGGGGCTCCTTCAAGAGACCCAGTACTTC. As protein: CASSQEVAGLLQETQYF.